The 8 T cell receptor beta chains given below trace back to one sample, sequenced in a study of T cell changes during pregnancy in multiple sclerosis. This table comes from immunoSEQ multiplex PCR, and its TCRdb copy is limited to in-frame clones, with some not included. This sample has 25,000 to 35,000 clones, with 85% found just once. The sequences come from CD8+ T cells from peripheral blood mononuclear cells, collected after pregnancy. The receptors derive from a female donor with multiple sclerosis, enrolled in a pregnancy study.

This chain connects TRBV2 to TRBJ1-1, with no clear D. V was shortened by 0 bases and J by 9 bases, with 8 bases between the two germline ends. Germline loops: CDR1 SNHLY, CDR2 FYNNEI. This CDR3 has 12 residues. CDR3 sequence reads: CASSEAGRKAFF. The CDR3 DNA reads TGTGCCAGCAGTGAAGCAGGCAGGAAAGCTTTCTTT.

The V gene is TRBV13, the J gene TRBJ1-2; 7 bases are a match to TRBD1. This CDR3 spans 13 amino acids. V shed 7 bases, J shed 6 bases, and the junction held 8 bases outside the gene matches. The germline V gene encodes CDR1 PRHDT and CDR2 FYEKMQ (reference sequence). CDR3 sequence (DNA): TGTGCCAGCAACCGGGACAGCTTTCATGGCTACACCTTC. Its translation is CASNRDSFHGYTF. The whole variable domain, remainder taken from reference TRBV13 and TRBJ1-2, is AAGVIQSPRHLIKEKRETATLKCYPIPRHDTVYWYQQGPGQDPQFLISFYEKMQSDKGSIPDRFSAQQFSDYHSELNMSSLELGDSALYFCASNRDSFHGYTFGSGTRLTVV.

The chain is built from TRBV30 and TRBJ1-3; D gene uncertain. The CDR3 spans 13 residues. Germline V gene data show CDR1 as GTSNPN and CDR2 as SVGIG (reference sequence). Deletions cut 0 bases from V and 5 bases from J, with 8 bases between. In DNA, the CDR3 is TGTGCCTGGAGTGTATCAGGTCGAAACACCATATATTTT. The encoded protein is CAWSVSGRNTIYF.

This clone was observed a few times. One end of the junction fails to match germline, which may point to a read error. This chain links TRBV7-7 with TRBJ1-1; 7 bases line up with TRBD1. Germline CDR1 reads SSHAT; CDR2 reads FNYEAQ (reference sequence). The CDR3 has 15 amino acids. CDR3 in DNA: TGTGCTAGCAGCCCGTTTGCAGGGGGTGGCACTGAAGCTTTCTTT. Protein product: CASSPFAGGGTEAFF.

The J gene is TRBJ1-4, the V gene TRBV13, with D unclear. V shed 5 bases and J shed 7 bases, with 11 bases lying between them. The CDR3 is 13 residues long. Germline CDR1 reads PRHDT; CDR2 reads FYEKMQ (reference sequence). CDR3 protein: CASSVAPSEKLFF. The CDR3 DNA sequence: TGTGCCAGCAGCGTGGCCCCCAGTGAAAAACTGTTTTTT.

The J gene is TRBJ2-1, the V gene TRBV7-2; 7 bases fit TRBD2. With 4 bases clipped from V and 3 bases from J, the junction kept 9 bases outside the gene matches. The CDR3 consists of 16 residues. Germline V gene data show CDR1 as SGHTA and CDR2 as FQGNSA. The CDR3, as DNA: TGTGCCAGCAGCTCCGACCGGGGAGGGTACTACAATGAGCAGTTCTTC. Encoded protein: CASSSDRGGYYNEQFF.

This clone was counted once. The chain couples TRBV5-1 to TRBJ2-1; 7 bases match TRBD1. After removal of 2 bases from V and 2 bases from J, the junction contained 4 bases not matched to a gene. There are 15 residues in the CDR3. Per the germline V gene, CDR1 is SGHRS and CDR2 is YFSETQ. In DNA, the CDR3 is TGCGCCAGCAGCTTTTCGCAGGGGGCCTACAATGAGCAGTTCTTC. Encoded protein: CASSFSQGAYNEQFF.

The V gene is TRBV10-3, the J gene TRBJ2-5, with 10 bases identical to TRBD1. The CDR3 is 15 amino acids. Trimming cost V 6 bases and J 1 base; bases outside gene matches: 5. Germline V CDR1 and CDR2: ENHRY, SYGVKD. The chain's CDR3 is CAISGTGEVQETQYF. The CDR3 bases are TGTGCCATCAGCGGGACAGGGGAGGTCCAAGAGACCCAGTACTTC.